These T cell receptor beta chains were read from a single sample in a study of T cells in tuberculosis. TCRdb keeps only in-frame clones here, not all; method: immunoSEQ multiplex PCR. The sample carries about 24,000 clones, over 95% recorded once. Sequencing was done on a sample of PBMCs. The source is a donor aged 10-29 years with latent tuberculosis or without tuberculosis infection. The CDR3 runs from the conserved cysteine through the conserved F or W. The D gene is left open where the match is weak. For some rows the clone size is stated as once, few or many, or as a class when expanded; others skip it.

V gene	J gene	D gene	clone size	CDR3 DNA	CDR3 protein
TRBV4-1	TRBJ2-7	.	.	TGCGCCAGCAGTCCCAACGGGGGCGAGCAGTACTTC	CASSPNGGEQYF
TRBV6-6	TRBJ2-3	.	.	TGTGCCAGCAGTTACTCGAGTTTGGGCACAGATACGCAGTATTTT	CASSYSSLGTDTQYF
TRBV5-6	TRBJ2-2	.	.	TGTGCCAGCAGCTTGGGCGGCGGGACAGTGAACACCGGGGAGCTGTTTTTT	CASSLGGGTVNTGELFF
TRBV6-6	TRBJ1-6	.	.	TGTGCCAGCATGAGGCTGGATAATTCACCCCTCCACTTT	CASMRLDNSPLHF
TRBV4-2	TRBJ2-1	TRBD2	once	TGTGCCAGCAGCCAAGTTTTATTCGGACTAGCGGCCAATGAGCAGTTCTTC	CASSQVLFGLAANEQFF
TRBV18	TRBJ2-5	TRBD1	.	TGTGCCAGCTCACGGGACAGGGTACTACGGGAGACCCAGTACTTC	CASSRDRVLRETQYF
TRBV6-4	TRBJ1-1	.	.	TGTGCCAGCTCCGACGGGGGGATTGGTGACACTGAAGCTTTCTTT	CASSDGGIGDTEAFF
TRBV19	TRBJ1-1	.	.	TGTGCCAGTAGCTTTACAGGGACTGAAGCTTTCTTT	CASSFTGTEAFF
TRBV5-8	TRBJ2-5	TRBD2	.	TGTGCCAGCATATTCCCGGGGGGTCGAGAGACCCAGTACTTC	CASIFPGGRETQYF
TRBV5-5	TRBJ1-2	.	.	TGTGCCAGCAGCTTAGGTCGGAACAGGGAAAGAGGCTACACCTTC	CASSLGRNRERGYTF
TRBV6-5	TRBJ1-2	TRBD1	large	TGTGCCAGCAGTTACTGGGACAGAGGTGACTATGGCTACACCTTC	CASSYWDRGDYGYTF
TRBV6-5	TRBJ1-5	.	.	TGTGCCAGCAGTTACTCCTCAGGGGTCAATCAGCCCCAGCATTTT	CASSYSSGVNQPQHF
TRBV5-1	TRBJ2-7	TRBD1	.	TGCGCCAGCAGCTTGGGGACAGGGGGCCTCTACGAGCAGTACTTC	CASSLGTGGLYEQYF
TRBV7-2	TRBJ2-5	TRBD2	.	TGTGCCAGCAGCTCAAGAGCGGGGGCGAAGGAGACCCAGTACTTC	CASSSRAGAKETQYF
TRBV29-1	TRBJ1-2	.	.	TGCAGCACTACGGGCGGGAACTATGGCTACACCTTC	CSTTGGNYGYTF
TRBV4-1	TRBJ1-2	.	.	TGCGCCAGCAGCCAAGATCCCGGAGGGACCTATGGCTACACCTTC	CASSQDPGGTYGYTF
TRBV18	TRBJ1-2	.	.	TGTGCCAGCTCCCCTGACAATGCCCCGGACTATGGCTACACCTTC	CASSPDNAPDYGYTF
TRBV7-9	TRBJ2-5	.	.	TGTGCCAGCAGCTTCGGCAGGCAAGAGACCCAGTACTTC	CASSFGRQETQYF
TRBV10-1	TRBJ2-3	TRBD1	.	TGCGCCAGCAGCCCCGGGAACAGGGGTGAACTAGATACGCAGTATTTT	CASSPGNRGELDTQYF
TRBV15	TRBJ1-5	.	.	TGTGCCACCAGCACCTACTACTTGACCCCCCAGCATTTT	CATSTYYLTPQHF
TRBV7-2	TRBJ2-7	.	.	TGTGCCAGCAGCTTCGGAGGTTCTTCCTCCTACGAGCAGTACTTC	CASSFGGSSSYEQYF
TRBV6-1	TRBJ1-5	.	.	TGTGCCAGCAGTGTCGGGAATAGCAATCAGCCCCAGCATTTT	CASSVGNSNQPQHF